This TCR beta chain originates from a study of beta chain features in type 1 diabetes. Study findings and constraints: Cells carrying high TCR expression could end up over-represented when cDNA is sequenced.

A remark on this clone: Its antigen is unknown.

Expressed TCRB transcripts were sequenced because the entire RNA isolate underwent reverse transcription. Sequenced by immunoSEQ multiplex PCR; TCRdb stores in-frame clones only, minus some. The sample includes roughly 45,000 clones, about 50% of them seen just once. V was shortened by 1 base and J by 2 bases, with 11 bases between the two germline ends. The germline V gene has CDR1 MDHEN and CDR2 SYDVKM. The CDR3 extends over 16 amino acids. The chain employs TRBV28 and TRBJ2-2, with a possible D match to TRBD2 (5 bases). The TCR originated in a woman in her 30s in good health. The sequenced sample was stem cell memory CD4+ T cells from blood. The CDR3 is CASSLFGTGNTGELFF. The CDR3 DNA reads TGTGCCAGCAGTTTATTCGGCACGGGAAACACCGGGGAGCTGTTTTTT.